Following are 16 T cell receptor beta chains from one sample sequenced in a study of T cells in women clearing cervical HPV infection. TCRdb's copy holds only in-frame clones and misses some; the assay was immunoSEQ multiplex PCR. The sample has around 35,000 clones. The sequencing sample was made of blood buffy coat. These receptor sequences come from a woman between 18 and 70 years old with a cervical HPV16 infection that either progressed to CIN3+ or cleared (not recorded which).

As regards this clone: The read falls 3 residues short of the CDR3 end, and the missing part is taken from the germline J gene. The chain couples TRBV7-3 to TRBJ2-1, with 9 bases aligning to TRBD2. CDR3 length: 15 residues. Trimming cost V 6 bases and J 1 base; bases outside gene matches: 4. Germline CDR1 is SGHTA and CDR2 is FQGTGA. The CDR3 here is CASSRLAESYNEQFF. CDR3 bases read: TGTGCCAGCAGTCGACTAGCGGAGTCCTACAATGAG.

Notes on this clone: Read sequence stops 3 residues before the CDR3 end, and the germline J gene provides the missing end. The chain employs TRBV4-2 and TRBJ2-5; the D gene is possibly TRBD1 (6 bases). The V gene's germline CDR1 is LGHNA and CDR2 YNFKEQ. Trimming cost V 4 bases and J 2 bases, with 14 bases left between them. The CDR3 length is 15 residues. The DNA read from the CDR3 is TGTGCCAGCAGCCGAACACGGACAGAACAAGAGACC. It encodes CASSRTRTEQET. The CDR3, in full, reads CASSRTRTEQETQYF.

On this clone itself: Coverage ceases 3 residues before the CDR3 finishes, and the germline J gene fills in the end. V usage is TRBV7-9 and J usage is TRBJ1-1, with TRBD1 as a possible D gene (5 bases). CDR3 length: 12 amino acids. V was shortened by 5 bases and J by 7 bases, with 11 bases between the two germline ends. CDR1 is SEHNR, CDR2 FQNEAQ, per germline (reference sequence). CDR3 bases read: TGTGCCAGCAGCGACGCCGGGGGTGAA. This sequence encodes CASSDAGGE. In full, the CDR3 reads CASSDAGGEAFF.

As for this clone: The missing CDR3 end, 3 residues past where the read stops, is filled in from the germline J gene. The rearrangement uses TRBV19 and TRBJ1-6, with D possibly being TRBD1 (6 bases). CDR1 and CDR2 from the germline V gene are LNHDA and SQIVND (reference sequence). Trimming took 7 bases from V and 9 from J, leaving 19 bases between them. This CDR3 spans 15 amino acids. CDR3 protein: CASTPVGAPGSPLHF. CDR3 DNA (partial): TGTGCCAGTACTCCCGTGGGGGCCCCGGGTTCACCC.

With regard to this clone: The CDR3 end falls 3 residues outside the read, so it is completed with the germline J gene. The V call is TRBV28, the J call TRBJ1-5, with D hard to call. Trimming cost V 8 bases and J 2 bases, with 7 bases left between them. Per germline, CDR1 MDHEN and CDR2 SYDVKM. CDR3 length: 12 amino acids. The CDR3 DNA, read in part, is TGTGCCAGCGCCCAGGGCAATCAGCCC. This encodes CASAQGNQP. In full, the CDR3 is CASAQGNQPQHF.

Comment on this clone: The read gets to within 3 residues of the CDR3 end, and the germline J gene fills in the rest. The V call is TRBV7-2, the J call TRBJ1-2, with 9 bases matching TRBD1. Germline V CDR1 and CDR2: SGHTA, FQGNSA. V gave up 4 bases and J gave up 4 bases; unmatched junction bases: 7. The CDR3 totals 15 residues. The CDR3 DNA, read in part, is TGTGCCAGCAGCTGGGGGCGGGACAGGGCCTATGGC. Protein product: CASSWGRDRAYG. The CDR3 as a whole reads CASSWGRDRAYGYTF.

Of note for this clone: The read is 3 residues too short to cover the CDR3 end, so that end is filled in from the germline J gene. The chain links TRBV2 to TRBJ2-3; D is perhaps TRBD2 (6 bases). The CDR3 consists of 14 residues. Deletions cut 7 bases from V and 2 bases from J, with 13 bases between. Germline CDR1 SNHLY, CDR2 FYNNEI. Here the CDR3 reads CASKRGTTTDTQYF. CDR3 DNA (partial): TGTGCCAGCAAACGGGGGACCACCACAGATACG.

Comments on this clone: From the germline J gene comes the end of the CDR3, since the read stops 3 residues before it. The genes are TRBV30 and TRBJ1-2; D might be TRBD1 (5 bases). There are 17 residues in the CDR3. Germline lookup yields CDR1 GTSNPN and CDR2 SVGIG (reference sequence). V lost 4 bases and J lost 2, with 23 bases in between. The CDR3 sequence is CAWTRQPARLENYGYTF. The CDR3 bases that were read are TGTGCCTGGACTCGACAGCCGGCGCGACTAGAAAACTATGGC.

A word on this clone: Read coverage stops 3 residues before the CDR3 terminus; the germline J gene supplies the remainder. The rearrangement uses TRBV5-1 and TRBJ2-2, with 8 bases identical to TRBD1. The V gene's germline CDR1 is SGHRS and CDR2 YFSETQ. The CDR3 length is 17 residues. V shed 2 bases and J 1 base; nucleotides not matched to a gene: 7. The CDR3 reads CASSFSAGTGNTGELFF. The covered CDR3 bases are TGCGCCAGCAGCTTCTCGGCTGGGACAGGGAACACCGGGGAG.

As regards this clone: The CDR3 end is not reached by the read, which stops 3 residues before it; the germline J gene fills it in. The rearrangement links TRBV19 to TRBJ2-4; 9 nucleotides agree with TRBD1. J lost 3 bases, V lost 4 bases, and 7 bases had no gene match. This CDR3 has 16 amino acids. From germline, CDR1 is LNHDA and CDR2 SQIVND (reference sequence). The CDR3 region is CASSTAGQGVKNIQYF. The covered CDR3 bases are TGTGCCAGTAGTACGGCGGGACAGGGCGTCAAAAACATT. The entire variable domain, with the rest obtained from reference TRBV19 and TRBJ2-4, is as follows: DGGITQSPKYLFRKEGQNVTLSCEQNLNHDAMYWYRQDPGQGLRLIYYSQIVNDFQKGDIAEGYSVSREKKESFPLTVTSAQKNPTAFYLCASSTAGQGVKNIQYFGAGTRLSVL.

CDR3 protein: CASSVQPEPNTEAFF. CDR3 bases read: TGTGCCAGCAGTGTACAGCCGGAACCTAACACTGAA. The chain uses TRBV6-1 and TRBJ1-1; D is ambiguous. Read coverage stops 3 residues before the CDR3 terminus; the germline J gene supplies the remainder. The CDR3 has 15 amino acids. CDR1 and CDR2 (germline): MNHNS, SASEGT. V was shortened by 4 bases and J by 2 bases, with 14 bases between the two germline ends.

Concerning this clone itself: The read falls 3 residues short of the CDR3 end, and the missing part is taken from the germline J gene. The V and J genes are TRBV18 and TRBJ2-5, with D maybe TRBD1 (6 bases). The CDR3 consists of 14 residues. Trimming took 5 bases from V and 2 from J, leaving 12 bases between them. Germline CDR1 KGHSH, CDR2 LQKENI. CDR3 sequence reads: CASSAPRGQETQYF. The CDR3 bases that were read are TGTGCCAGCTCAGCCCCCAGGGGTCAAGAGACC.

Comment on this clone: The CDR3 end falls 3 residues outside the read, so it is completed with the germline J gene. The chain is built from TRBV18 and TRBJ2-1; 10 nucleotides agree with TRBD1. The CDR3 has 14 residues. Germline V gene sequence: CDR1 KGHSH, CDR2 LQKENI. Trimming at V came to 3 bases and at J to 7 bases, leaving 3 bases not matched to a gene. CDR3 sequence: CASSPGTGVNEQFF. The part of the CDR3 DNA that was read is TGTGCCAGCTCACCTGGGACAGGGGTTAATGAG.

To note about this clone: The read ends 3 residues early relative to the CDR3; the germline J gene fills the gap. V and J are TRBV3-1 (or the pseudogene TRBV3-2) and TRBJ2-2, with D hard to call. Germline V gives CDR1 LGHDT, CDR2 YNNKEL (reference sequence). Trimming stripped 4 bases from V and 7 bases from J, with 7 bases between. There are 12 residues in the CDR3. The CDR3 loop reads CASSPRFGELFF. The part of the CDR3 DNA that was read is TGTGCCAGCAGCCCTCGGTTCGGGGAG.

The chain's CDR3 is CASSGWDRSNNEQFF. The DNA read from the CDR3 is TGTGCCAGCAGTGGGTGGGACAGGAGCAACAATGAG. The chain joins TRBV6-1 to TRBJ2-1, with 8 bases identical to TRBD1. Read sequence stops 3 residues before the CDR3 end, and the germline J gene provides the missing end. The CDR3 totals 15 residues. The germline V gene encodes CDR1 MNHNS and CDR2 SASEGT. The trim removed 4 bases at V and 5 bases at J, leaving 7 bases unmatched.

For this clone: Read data end 3 residues before the CDR3 end; the end is taken from the germline J gene. The chain uses TRBV20-1 and TRBJ2-5, with a weak D call TRBD2 (6 bases). Germline loops: CDR1 DFQATT, CDR2 SNEGSKA (reference sequence). Trimming pared 6 bases from V and 2 bases from J, leaving 13 bases between. The CDR3 runs 13 residues. The part of the CDR3 DNA that was read is TGCAGTGCCGCACGGGGGTGGCAAGAGACC. Translating it yields CSAARGWQET. The full CDR3 reads CSAARGWQETQYF.